The 15 T cell receptor beta chains reported below all come from one sample, sequenced in a study of blood T cell repertoires in COVID-19. Libraries were prepared by immunoSEQ multiplex PCR; TCRdb keeps only in-frame clonotypes and omits some of them. The sample contains about 91,000 clones, 87% of which appear only once. Sequencing was performed on peripheral blood. The receptors here all came from a man aged 65 to 79 with acute or convalescent COVID-19.

V gene TRBV2 combines with J gene TRBJ2-1, with TRBD1 as a possible D gene (6 bases). CDR3 length: 14 residues. The germline V gene has CDR1 SNHLY and CDR2 FYNNEI. Trimming stripped 8 bases from V and 10 bases from J, with 21 bases between. The chain's CDR3 is CASFGQSSGFEQFF. The CDR3 DNA follows: TGTGCCAGCTTCGGACAGTCTTCCGGTTTCGAGCAGTTCTTC.

This clone was counted once. The V call is TRBV7-2, the J call TRBJ1-2; D gene ambiguous. This CDR3 has 13 amino acids. The V end lost 6 bases, the J end lost 2 bases, and 10 bases lay between the germline ends. In germline, CDR1 is SGHTA, CDR2 FQGNSA. CDR3 nucleotides: TGTGCCAGCAGGTCAGACTCGAACTATGGCTACACCTTC. Translating gives CASRSDSNYGYTF.

This clone is a singleton in its sample. Written as DNA, the CDR3 is TGTGCCAGCAGCCTCGGGACAGGAGTCTACGAGCAGTACTTC. Residues: CASSLGTGVYEQYF. V usage is TRBV11-2 and J usage is TRBJ2-7, with 8 bases that match TRBD1. V gave up 5 bases and J gave up 3 bases; unmatched junction bases: 6. This CDR3 has 14 amino acids. The germline V gene encodes CDR1 SGHAT and CDR2 FQNNGV.

The sample holds one count of this clone. The DNA for the CDR3 is TGTGCCAGCAGCTTAATCGGGGGGACCTACGAGCAGTACTTC. Amino acid sequence: CASSLIGGTYEQYF. The V gene is TRBV7-8, the J gene TRBJ2-7; 7 nucleotides line up with TRBD2. The CDR3 is 14 residues long. Germline V gene lookup returns CDR1 SGHVS and CDR2 FQNEAQ. Trimming at V came to 2 bases and at J to 2 bases, leaving 3 bases not matched to a gene.

V is TRBV4-1 and J is TRBJ1-2; D not resolved. CDR3 length: 17 amino acids. Germline V gives CDR1 MGHRA, CDR2 YSYEKL. Trimming removed 3 bases at V and 2 bases at J, with 19 bases between. This CDR3 reads CASSQAPTALANYGYTF. CDR3 DNA: TGCGCCAGCAGCCAGGCACCCACGGCCCTAGCAAACTATGGCTACACCTTC.

The chain uses TRBV10-3 and TRBJ2-3, with a tentative D call TRBD2 (5 bases). The CDR3 spans 15 residues. Germline CDR1 is ENHRY and CDR2 is SYGVKD. Between the trimmed V and J ends, which lost 2 bases and 2 bases, there was a span of 11 bases. Here the CDR3 reads CAISEGGPITDTQYF. The CDR3 DNA reads TGTGCCATCAGTGAGGGCGGGCCAATCACAGATACGCAGTATTTT.

The gene calls are TRBV7-8 and TRBJ2-3; 8 bases match TRBD1. Germline V gene data show CDR1 as SGHVS and CDR2 as FQNEAQ. This CDR3 region has 15 residues. V lost 5 bases, J lost 3 bases, and 7 bases stayed unmatched. The CDR3 is CASSLQGAQTDTQYF. The CDR3 bases are TGTGCCAGCAGCCTTCAGGGGGCGCAGACAGATACGCAGTATTTT.

The J gene is TRBJ2-7, the V gene TRBV6-2 or TRBV6-3; D may be TRBD2 (6 bases). Germline CDR1 MNHEY, CDR2 SVGEGT. The CDR3 runs to 16 residues. V lost 4 bases to trimming and J lost 5 bases, with 21 bases between them. DNA of the CDR3: TGTGCCAGCAGTTCTTCAGAAATCGGAGGGAAACACGAGCAGTACGTC. Protein sequence: CASSSSEIGGKHEQYV.

This chain uses TRBV11-2 with TRBJ2-1; D is possibly TRBD1 (5 bases). Trimming removed 6 bases from V and 3 bases from J, with 12 bases in between. The CDR3 is made up of 14 amino acids. Germline V lookup: CDR1 SGHAT, CDR2 FQNNGV. The CDR3 bases are TGTGCCAGCAGTCGGAGCAGGGTCTACAATGAGCAGTTCTTC. This gives the protein CASSRSRVYNEQFF.

V gene TRBV28 combines with J gene TRBJ1-3; no clear D gene. V lost 11 bases and J lost 0, with 14 bases in between. CDR3 length equals 14 residues. Germline V gene data show CDR1 as MDHEN and CDR2 as SYDVKM. The CDR3 loop reads CAHGRVSSGNTIYF. The CDR3 region has the DNA TGTGCCCATGGGAGGGTCAGCTCTGGAAACACCATATATTTT.

This clone was counted a few times. The gene calls are TRBV4-2 and TRBJ1-2; D unclear. The CDR3 contains 16 residues. The V end was cut by 0 bases, the J end by 4 bases, with 15 bases between. Germline values: CDR1 LGHNA, CDR2 YNFKEQ. The DNA of the CDR3 is TGTGCCAGCAGCCAAGAGATGGGGAGGATAGCCTATGGCTACACCTTC. Protein sequence: CASSQEMGRIAYGYTF.

The chain carries TRBV6-5 and TRBJ1-1, with D possibly matching TRBD1 (5 bases). Between the trimmed V and J ends, which lost 7 bases and 12 bases, there was a span of 24 bases. The CDR3 is 14 amino acids. Per germline, CDR1 MNHEY and CDR2 SVGAGI. In nucleotides, the CDR3 is TGTGCCAGCACCACGGGACTGCGATTGGGTATGACTTTCTTT. Translation gives CASTTGLRLGMTFF.

This clone occurred once. The rearrangement links TRBV9 to TRBJ1-5; 8 positions agree with TRBD1. This CDR3 has 16 residues. The ends lost 0 bases at V and 6 bases at J; junction bases unmatched: 8. From germline, CDR1 is SGDLS and CDR2 YYNGEE. For the CDR3, the DNA is TGTGCCAGCAGCGTAGGAGGACAGGGTATAGGTCAGCCCCAGCATTTT. Translation: CASSVGGQGIGQPQHF.

The V call is TRBV5-6, the J call TRBJ1-6; D uncertain. The germline V gene has CDR1 SGHDT and CDR2 YYEEEE. CDR3 length: 14 amino acids. V lost 3 bases and J lost 5, with 9 bases in between. The CDR3 region has the DNA TGTGCCAGCAGCTGGGCATGGGATAATTCACCCCTCCACTTT. The encoded protein is CASSWAWDNSPLHF.

This clone occurred a few times. The V and J genes are TRBV5-1 and TRBJ1-5, with TRBD1 identical over 7 bases. The germline V gene has CDR1 SGHRS and CDR2 YFSETQ. Unmatched junction bases numbered 2, after V lost 0 bases and J lost 2 bases. The CDR3 consists of 15 residues. The CDR3 DNA follows: TGCGCCAGCAGCTTGGGTGGGACAGGCAATCAGCCCCAGCATTTT. This encodes CASSLGGTGNQPQHF.